This T cell receptor beta chain was sequenced in a study of cytomegalovirus exposure and HLA in healthy donors. Study in general: It was reported in a later analysis that the same platform had been used for the roughly 130 validation repertoires as for the roughly 710 first-cohort repertoires.

Points on this clone: No antigen is known for it. A junction boundary mismatches the germline segment, possibly from a read error.

Study-level findings and limits: Rare TCR sequences predominated, though certain public TCRs were found in many donors. Among TCR beta chains, those listed as cytomegalovirus-associated numbered over 150.

The CDR3 loop spans 13 amino acids. CDR1 and CDR2 (germline): SSHAT, FNYEAQ (reference sequence). Profiling relied on immunoSEQ multiplex PCR, and the TCRdb table lists in-frame clones only, not all of them. The table includes 90,000 or so clones, approximately 96% detected once. V gene TRBV7-7 combines with J gene TRBJ2-7; 7 positions agree with TRBD1. The sequenced sample was PBMCs. The clonotype comes from a man in his late teens or twenties in good health and CMV-seronegative. CDR3 coding DNA: TGTGCTAGCAGCTTAGACCCGGGACAGATACAGTACTTC. The encoded protein is CASSLDPGQIQYF.